This paragraph reports one TCR beta chain. The treatment here: 19 received Ad26.COV2.S at low or high dose, single or two shots; about five received placebo; per-sample allocation not given. Specimen acquisition occurred on day 63 following the initial vaccine or placebo injection. The data belong to a study of Ad26.COV2.S vaccination and SARS-CoV-2 variants. The method was immunoSEQ multiplex PCR; TCRdb's version includes in-frame clones alone and lacks a portion of them. The repertoire holds some 340,000 clones, with roughly 80% as singletons. This CDR3 has 12 residues. Losses at the gene ends were 4 bases for V and 10 bases for J; bases not matched to a gene: 3. The V gene's germline CDR1 is LNHDA and CDR2 SQIVND (reference sequence).

This TCR came from a person aged 18-65 years who received the Ad26.COV2.S COVID-19 vaccine or a placebo. The chain is built from TRBV19 and TRBJ1-4; 7 nucleotides agree with TRBD1. This sample comprised peripheral blood, obtained in a trial of Ad26.COV2.S vaccine versus placebo. CDR3 nucleotide sequence: TGTGCCAGTAGTAGATCAGGGGGAAAACTGTTTTTT. Translation: CASSRSGGKLFF.